The 10 T cell receptor beta chains below were found in one sample sequenced in a study of blood T cell repertoires in COVID-19. Repertoires were generated with immunoSEQ multiplex PCR, while TCRdb's copy carries only in-frame clones and drops some. The sample records some 64,000 clones, 65% to 85% being singletons. Sequencing was done on a sample of peripheral blood. The origin of the receptors is a woman of 80 years or more with active or convalescent COVID-19.

This clone was seen once. The chain carries TRBV9 and TRBJ1-2; a possible D gene is TRBD1 (6 bases). Germline V gene sequence: CDR1 SGDLS, CDR2 YYNGEE. Between the trimmed V and J ends, which lost 0 bases and 7 bases, there was a span of 22 bases. The CDR3 runs 17 residues. CDR3 nucleotide sequence: TGTGCCAGCAGCGTAGATTGGGCACCTCGGGGGGCAAGTGGCTACACCTTC. Its translation: CASSVDWAPRGASGYTF. Complete variable domain (other parts from reference TRBV9 and TRBJ1-2): DSGVTQTPKHLITATGQRVTLRCSPRSGDLSVYWYQQSLDQGLQFLIQYYNGEERAKGNILERFSAQQFPDLHSELNLSSLELGDSALYFCASSVDWAPRGASGYTFGSGTRLTVV.

V and J are TRBV6-2 or TRBV6-3 and TRBJ1-2, with 7 bases matching TRBD1. The germline V gene encodes CDR1 MNHEY and CDR2 SVGEGT. V trimming: 2 bases; J trimming: 8 bases; junction bases outside the gene matches: 5. The CDR3 spans 13 residues. The CDR3 region is CASSYNRGEGYTF. DNA of the CDR3: TGTGCCAGCAGTTACAACAGGGGAGAGGGCTACACCTTC.

This clone has just a few counts. J is TRBJ2-7 and V is TRBV30, with 7 bases that match TRBD2. This CDR3 is built from 15 residues. Germline CDR1 GTSNPN, CDR2 SVGIG (reference sequence). J lost 2 bases, V lost 3 bases, and 10 bases had no gene match. The CDR3 DNA sequence: TGTGCCTGGAGCCGACCCGGGGGGTTAGCCTACGAGCAGTACTTC. It translates to CAWSRPGGLAYEQYF.

This clone has just one count. The chain is built from TRBV5-1 and TRBJ1-1; 8 nucleotides line up with TRBD1. V lost 4 bases and J lost 8; bases outside the gene matches: 10. From germline, CDR1 is SGHRS and CDR2 YFSETQ. The CDR3 has 14 amino acids. The CDR3 nucleotides read TGCGCCAGCAGCCCGGACAGGGTTGGCGAAGAAGCTTTCTTT. Its translation: CASSPDRVGEEAFF.

This chain joins TRBV6-4 and TRBJ1-2, with 9 bases aligning to TRBD1. V shed 6 bases and J 3 bases; nucleotides not matched to a gene: 8. Germline values: CDR1 MRHNA, CDR2 SNTAGT. This CDR3 is built from 15 residues. CDR3 sequence: CASRQTGGMDYGYTF. CDR3 nucleotides: TGTGCCAGCAGACAGACAGGGGGAATGGACTATGGCTACACCTTC.

This chain joins TRBV5-5 and TRBJ1-1; D call uncertain. V was pared by 7 bases and J by 7 bases, with 14 bases between. The CDR3 is made up of 12 amino acids. CDR1 and CDR2 (germline): SGHKS, YYEKEE (reference sequence). CDR3 in DNA: TGTGCCAGCCGGGGAGGGCCTGTTGAAGCTTTCTTT. It encodes CASRGGPVEAFF.

The J gene is TRBJ1-2, the V gene TRBV5-6; D uncertain. Per the germline V gene, CDR1 is SGHDT and CDR2 is YYEEEE. V dropped 5 bases and J dropped 8 bases, with 22 bases sitting between them. CDR3 length equals 15 residues. The CDR3 is CASRPAVGSPRGYTF. CDR3 DNA sequence: TGTGCCAGCAGACCCGCGGTGGGGAGCCCACGGGGCTACACCTTC.

The chain couples TRBV7-8 to TRBJ1-2; possible D gene TRBD1, 5 bases. The germline V and J ends were trimmed by 1 base and 1 base, with 10 bases remaining between them. From germline, CDR1 is SGHVS and CDR2 FQNEAQ. CDR3 size: 15 residues. CDR3 DNA sequence: TGTGCCAGCAGCTTAGGGGTAGGGGTTAACTATGGCTACACCTTC. Protein: CASSLGVGVNYGYTF.

The chain links TRBV6-5 to TRBJ1-3; the match to TRBD1 covers 8 bases. This CDR3 has 14 amino acids. The J segment lost 4 bases and the V segment lost 4 bases, leaving 3 bases of the junction unmatched. Germline CDR1 MNHEY, CDR2 SVGAGI. In DNA, the CDR3 is TGTGCCAGCAGTTGGACAGGGTCCGGAAACACCATATATTTT. Translated, it gives CASSWTGSGNTIYF.

J is TRBJ1-5 and V is TRBV5-1; TRBD1 is a possible D gene (6 bases). The CDR3 totals 15 residues. Germline assignment: CDR1 SGHRS and CDR2 YFSETQ. The germline V and J ends were trimmed by 2 bases and 3 bases, with 12 bases remaining between them. CDR3 sequence reads: CASSLSGANNQPQHF. The CDR3 nucleotides read TGCGCCAGCAGCTTATCAGGGGCTAACAATCAGCCCCAGCATTTT.